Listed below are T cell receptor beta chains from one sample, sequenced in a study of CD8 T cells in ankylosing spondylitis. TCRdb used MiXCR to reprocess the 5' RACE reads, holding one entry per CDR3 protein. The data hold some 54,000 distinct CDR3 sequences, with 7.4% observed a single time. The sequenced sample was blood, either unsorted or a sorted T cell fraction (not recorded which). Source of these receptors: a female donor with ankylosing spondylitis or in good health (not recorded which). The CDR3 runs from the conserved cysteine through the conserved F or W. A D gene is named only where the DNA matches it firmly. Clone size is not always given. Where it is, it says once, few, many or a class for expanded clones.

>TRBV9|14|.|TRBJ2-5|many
TGTGCCAGCAGCTCCCGCTTCGCGGGGGAGACCCAGTACTTC
CASSSRFAGETQYF
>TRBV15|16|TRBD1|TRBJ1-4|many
TGTGCCACCAGCAGAGATCTTGCAGGGGGAGGTGAAAAACTGTTTTTT
CATSRDLAGGGEKLFF
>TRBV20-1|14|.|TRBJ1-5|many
TGCAGTGCTAGAGATGGCGGGGGCCGCGGCCCCCAGCATTTT
CSARDGGGRGPQHF
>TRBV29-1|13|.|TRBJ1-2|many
TGCAGCGTTGTCGGGGGGCCCCTTTATGGCTACACCTTC
CSVVGGPLYGYTF
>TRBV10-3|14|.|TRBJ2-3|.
TGTGCCATCAGCTCAGGGGGAGGGACAGATACGCAGTATTTT
CAISSGGGTDTQYF
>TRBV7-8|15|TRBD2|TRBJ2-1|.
TGTGCCAGCAGCTTAGCCCCAGCGGGGGGCTATGAGCAGTTCTTC
CASSLAPAGGYEQFF
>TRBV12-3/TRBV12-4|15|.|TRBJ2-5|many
TGTGCCAGCAGTAGTTCTATGGATTGGGAAGAGACCCAGTACTTC
CASSSSMDWEETQYF
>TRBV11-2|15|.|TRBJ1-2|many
TGTGCCAGCAGCCGGTTCCCGGGTTGGGCCTATGGCTACACCTTC
CASSRFPGWAYGYTF
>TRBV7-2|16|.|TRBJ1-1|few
TGTGCCAGCAGCTTTGAATCGGCGGGGGCGAACACTGAAGCTTTCTTT
CASSFESAGANTEAFF
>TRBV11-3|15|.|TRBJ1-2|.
TGTGCCAGCAGCCTTGATGGGGATACTAACTATGGCTACACCTTC
CASSLDGDTNYGYTF
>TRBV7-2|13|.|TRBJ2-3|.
TGTGCCAGCAGCCAGGGACCCACAGATACGCAGTATTTT
CASSQGPTDTQYF
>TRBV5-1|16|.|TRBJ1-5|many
TGCGCCAGCAGCCCAGGACAACTCAATAGCAATCAGCCCCAGCATTTT
CASSPGQLNSNQPQHF
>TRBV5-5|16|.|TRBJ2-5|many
TGTGCCAGCAGCTTTGTTGGGAAGCCAACGAAAGAGACCCAGTACTTC
CASSFVGKPTKETQYF
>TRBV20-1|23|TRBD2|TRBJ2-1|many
TGCAGTGCTAGAGTGGGGCCCTCGACCCCCGGGACTAGCGGGGGCCGCCTACACAATGAGCAGTTCTTC
CSARVGPSTPGTSGGRLHNEQFF
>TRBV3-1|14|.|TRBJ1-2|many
TGTGCCAGCAGCCAAGGGCCATCGGGCGATGGCTACACCTTC
CASSQGPSGDGYTF
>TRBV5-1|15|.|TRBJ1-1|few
TGCGCCAGCAGCGCCGCGGACAAATGGCACACTGAAGCTTTCTTT
CASSAADKWHTEAFF
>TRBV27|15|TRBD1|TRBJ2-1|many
TGTGCCAGCAGCTATGGGACAGGGGATCACAATGAGCAGTTCTTC
CASSYGTGDHNEQFF
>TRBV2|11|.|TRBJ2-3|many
TGTGCCAGCAGTGATGCAGATACGCAGTATTTT
CASSDADTQYF
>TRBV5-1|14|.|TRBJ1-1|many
TGCGCCAGCAGCTTTCCCCGGTTGAACACTGAAGCTTTCTTT
CASSFPRLNTEAFF
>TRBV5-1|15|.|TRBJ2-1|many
TGCGCCAGCAGTTCCGACGGGGGAGCCCACAATGAGCAGTTCTTC
CASSSDGGAHNEQFF
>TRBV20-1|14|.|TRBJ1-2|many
TGCAGTGCTAGAGAGGACGGGCAGGGACATGGCTACACCTTC
CSAREDGQGHGYTF
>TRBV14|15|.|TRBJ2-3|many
TGTGCCAGCAGCCAAGGACAGGGAGGGACAGATACGCAGTATTTT
CASSQGQGGTDTQYF
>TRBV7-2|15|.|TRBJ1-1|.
TGTGCCAGCAGCTTAAAGGCGGTTCTGAACGCTGAAGCTTTCTTT
CASSLKAVLNAEAFF
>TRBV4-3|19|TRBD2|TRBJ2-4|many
TGCGCCAGCAGCCAAGATCTGAGGCTAGCGGGGGGGCCCGGAAACATTCAGTACTTC
CASSQDLRLAGGPGNIQYF
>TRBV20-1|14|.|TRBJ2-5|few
TGCAGTGCCCCGAATGGAGGGGAGCAAGAGACCCAGTACTTC
CSAPNGGEQETQYF
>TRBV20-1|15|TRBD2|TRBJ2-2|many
TGCAGTGCCCCCCCACTAGCGACGAACACCGGGGAGCTGTTTTTT
CSAPPLATNTGELFF
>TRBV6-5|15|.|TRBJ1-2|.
TGTGCCAGCAGTTCCCAACCGGACGGATCCTATGGCTACACCTTC
CASSSQPDGSYGYTF
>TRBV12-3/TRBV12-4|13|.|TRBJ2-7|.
TGTGCCAGCAGCCGGGGCCAGCCCTCCGAGCAGTACTTC
CASSRGQPSEQYF
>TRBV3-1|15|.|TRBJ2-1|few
TGTGCCACCTCCCAAGCCCAGCGGGTCTACAATGAGCAGTTCTTC
CATSQAQRVYNEQFF
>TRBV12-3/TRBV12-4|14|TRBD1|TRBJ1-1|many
TGTGCCAGCAGCAAAACAGGGGGAAACACTGAAGCTTTCTTT
CASSKTGGNTEAFF
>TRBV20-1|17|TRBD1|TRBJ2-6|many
TGCAGTGCCCTTACCCCGACAGGGGAAACTGGGGCCAACGTCCTGACTTTC
CSALTPTGETGANVLTF
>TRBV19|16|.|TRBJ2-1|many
TGTGCCAGTAGTATAATCCCCCAGGTTGAGGGCAATGAGCAGTTCTTC
CASSIIPQVEGNEQFF
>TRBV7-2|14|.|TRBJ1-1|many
TGTGCCAGCAGCCTTAACAGGGTATACACTGAAGCTTTCTTT
CASSLNRVYTEAFF
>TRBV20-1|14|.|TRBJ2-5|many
TGCAGTGCTAGAGTACCCTTCAGGGAAGAGACCCAGTACTTC
CSARVPFREETQYF
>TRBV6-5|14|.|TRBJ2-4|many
TGTGCCAGCACCCCGCGGGGAACCAAAAACATTCAGTACTTC
CASTPRGTKNIQYF
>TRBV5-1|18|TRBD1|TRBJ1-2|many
TGCGCCAGCAGCTTGGCCACCGGATGGGGACAGCTCTCCTATGGCTACACCTTC
CASSLATGWGQLSYGYTF
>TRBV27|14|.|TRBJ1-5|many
TGTGCCAGCAGTTTATACCAGGGTAAGCAGCCCCAGCATTTT
CASSLYQGKQPQHF
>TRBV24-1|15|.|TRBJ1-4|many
TGTGCCACCAGTCCAGGGGATCTAGGTAATGAAAAACTGTTTTTT
CATSPGDLGNEKLFF
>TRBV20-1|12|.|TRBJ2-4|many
TGCAGTGCTAGAGGGGGTCCTGTCATTCAGTACTTC
CSARGGPVIQYF
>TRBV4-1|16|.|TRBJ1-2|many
TGCGCCAGCAGCCAAGGGCTGGGGGCCGGATTCTATGGCTACACCTTC
CASSQGLGAGFYGYTF
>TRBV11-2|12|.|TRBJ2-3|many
TGTGCCAGCAGCAAGGCCACAGATACGCAGTATTTT
CASSKATDTQYF
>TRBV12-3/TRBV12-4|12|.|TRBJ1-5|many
TGTGCCAGCAGTTTCGCCTTGCAGCCCCAGCATTTT
CASSFALQPQHF
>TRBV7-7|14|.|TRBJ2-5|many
TGTGCTAGCAGCCCCCTAGGACTTTATGGGACCCAGTACTTC
CASSPLGLYGTQYF
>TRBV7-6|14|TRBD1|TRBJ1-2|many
TGTGCCAGCAGCAAAACAGGGGGCGAGCCTGGCTACACCTTC
CASSKTGGEPGYTF
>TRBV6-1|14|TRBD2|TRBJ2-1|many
TGTGCCAGCAGTCGACTAGCGGGGGACAATGAGCAGTTCTTC
CASSRLAGDNEQFF
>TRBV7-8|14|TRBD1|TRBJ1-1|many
TGTGCCAGCAGCTTATCGGGACAGGGGACTGAAGCTTTCTTT
CASSLSGQGTEAFF
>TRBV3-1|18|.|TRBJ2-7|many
TGTGCCAGCAGCCAAGCCCATGCGACAGGCCAAATCTCCTACGAGCAGTACTTC
CASSQAHATGQISYEQYF
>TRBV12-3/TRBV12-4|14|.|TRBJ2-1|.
TGTGCCAGCAGTTTTAGGGGAGGCTACAATGAGCAGTTCTTC
CASSFRGGYNEQFF
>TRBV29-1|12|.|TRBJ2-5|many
TGCAGCGTTGACCGTCAGGGAGAGACCCAGTACTTC
CSVDRQGETQYF
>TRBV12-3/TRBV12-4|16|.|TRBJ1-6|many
TGTGCCAGCAGTTTTGCTGTACAGCCCAGAGGTTCACCCCTCCACTTT
CASSFAVQPRGSPLHF
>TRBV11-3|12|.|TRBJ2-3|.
TGTGCCAGCACCCAGCTGGCGGATACGCAGTATTTT
CASTQLADTQYF
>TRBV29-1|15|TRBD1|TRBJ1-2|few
TGCAGCGTTGAAGAAGGCGGGACAGCTAACTATGGCTACACCTTC
CSVEEGGTANYGYTF
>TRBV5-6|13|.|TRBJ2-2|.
TGTGCCAGCAGCTTCGGATCGGCCGGGGAGCTGTTTTTT
CASSFGSAGELFF
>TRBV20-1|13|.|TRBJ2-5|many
TGCAGTGCTAACAAGGACTTCCTTCGGGCCCAGTACTTC
CSANKDFLRAQYF
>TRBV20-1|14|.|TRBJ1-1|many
TGCAGTGCTAGAGAGATCCCTATGAACACTGAAGCTTTCTTT
CSAREIPMNTEAFF
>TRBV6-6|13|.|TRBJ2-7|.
TGTGCCAGCAGTTACCCCAGCTCCTCCGAGCAGTACTTC
CASSYPSSSEQYF
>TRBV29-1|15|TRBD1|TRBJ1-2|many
TGCAGCGTTGTCGAGCCTCGGGACAGGTCCTATGGCTACACCTTC
CSVVEPRDRSYGYTF
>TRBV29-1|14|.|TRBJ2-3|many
TGCAGCACCGTTTTGGGGCAGGGCACAGATACGCAGTATTTT
CSTVLGQGTDTQYF
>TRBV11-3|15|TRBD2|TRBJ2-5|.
TGTGCCAGCAGCTTAGGAGCGGGGATAGCAGAGACCCAGTACTTC
CASSLGAGIAETQYF